This record concerns one TCR beta chain sequence. This study enrolled people aged roughly 18 to 90 from about two dozen US geographic areas. Participants' reported clinical history set cohort assignment. Trimming took off 7 bases at V and 6 bases at J, with 28 bases between the two ends. This CDR3 is 17 amino acids long. The germline gives CDR1 ENHRY, CDR2 SYGVKD. The data belong to a study of blood T cell repertoires in COVID-19. For the study at large: The study drew acute and convalescent COVID-19 samples from the United States, Italy and Spain. PBMCs, B-cell-depleted T cells, or T cells were the source of the cDNA or gDNA that made up the material.

The data were produced by immunoSEQ multiplex PCR, yet TCRdb's version contains in-frame clones alone and is incomplete. The sample holds a few hundred thousand clones, around 88% seen once. V usage is TRBV10-3 and J usage is TRBJ2-7, with a possible D match to TRBD2 (6 bases). Material for sequencing was PBMCs or T cells enriched from blood (not recorded which). The receptor was isolated from a woman between 40 and 50 years old with acute COVID-19. CDR3 sequence: CAITLPRGSSFCCEQYF. CDR3 nucleotide sequence: TGTGCCATCACCCTCCCTCGGGGGTCAAGTTTCTGCTGCGAGCAGTACTTC.